Listed below are T cell receptor beta chains from one sample, sequenced in a study of shared clonotypes between healthy human individuals. Measured with immunoSEQ multiplex PCR; TCRdb has only the in-frame clones, and not every one. Counted here are about 2.2 million clones, 80% to 95% occurring once; the ten biggest clones make up approximately 1.7%. Material: naive CD8+ T cells from PBMCs. These receptor sequences come from a young man in good health. Some clones in this sample may be carry-over from other donors' samples. The CDR3 runs from the conserved cysteine through the conserved F or W. The D gene is left open where the match is weak. Size tells how often a clone was seen (once, few, many) or the class of an expanded clone, and some rows leave it out.

TRBJ1-2	TRBD1	once	TRBV11-2	TGTGCCAGCAGCTTGAGTATAACAGGGGAAGGCTACACCTTC	CASSLSITGEGYTF
TRBJ2-7	-	-	TRBV7-9	TGTGCCAGCAGCCGCTACAGGGAAGAGCAGTACTTC	CASSRYREEQYF
TRBJ2-2	-	-	TRBV5-1	TGCGCCAGCAGCTTGAGGCAAACCGGGGAGCTGTTTTTT	CASSLRQTGELFF
TRBJ1-5	-	-	TRBV27	TGTGCCAGCAGTTTTCAGGGTGGCAATCAGCCCCAGCATTTT	CASSFQGGNQPQHF
TRBJ2-7	-	-	TRBV29-1	TGCAGCGTTGAGGGGGACAACTCCTACGAGCAGTACTTC	CSVEGDNSYEQYF
TRBJ2-5	-	-	TRBV28	TGTGCCAGCAGTTTTGAGCGGCTCCAAGAGACCCAGTACTTC	CASSFERLQETQYF
TRBJ1-2	-	-	TRBV29-1	TGCAGCGTTGAAGATCGAACCAGGGGAGCTAACTATGGCTACACCTTC	CSVEDRTRGANYGYTF
TRBJ1-5	-	once	TRBV7-9	TGTGCCAGCAGCTCCGGTCTCTCTATTGATCAGCCCCAGCATTTT	CASSSGLSIDQPQHF
TRBJ2-7	TRBD2	-	TRBV27	TGTGCCAGCAGTTTACTAGCGGGGAAGGGAGAGCAGTACTTC	CASSLLAGKGEQYF
TRBJ2-3	-	-	TRBV7-9	TGTGCCAGCAGCTTAGCCTCCCTTGGTCCGGGGGAACGCACAGATACGCAGTATTTT	CASSLASLGPGERTDTQYF
TRBJ1-2	-	-	TRBV30	TGTGCCTGGAGTCCCCCATACTATGGCTACACCTTC	CAWSPPYYGYTF
TRBJ2-1	-	-	TRBV7-6	TGTGCCAGCAGCCCCATACGAGACAATGAGCAGTTCTTC	CASSPIRDNEQFF
TRBJ2-3	-	once	TRBV4-1	TGCGCCAGCAGCCAAGATCTTCCTAGACCCGATACGCAGTATTTT	CASSQDLPRPDTQYF
TRBJ2-1	-	-	TRBV4-3	TGCGCCAGCAGCCAAGATGGTGGCGGGATGAACAATGAGCAGTTCTTC	CASSQDGGGMNNEQFF
TRBJ2-1	TRBD2	-	TRBV4-3	TGCGCCAGCAGCCAAACTAGCGGAGCCTACAATGAGCAGTTCTTC	CASSQTSGAYNEQFF
TRBJ2-7	TRBD1	-	TRBV27	TGTGCCAGCAGGAAAGGCCCCGGGACAGGGTACTACGAGCAGTACTTC	CASRKGPGTGYYEQYF
TRBJ1-5	TRBD1	-	TRBV28	TGTGCCAGCACAGACAGGGGGCTTAGTCAGCCCCAGCATTTT	CASTDRGLSQPQHF
TRBJ2-5	-	-	TRBV5-1	TGCGCCAGCAGCCTCCCCAATGTAACGTGGCAAGAGACCCAGTACTTC	CASSLPNVTWQETQYF
TRBJ2-1	-	-	TRBV28	TGTGCCAGCAGTCCCCCCGTTAACAATGAGCAGTTCTTC	CASSPPVNNEQFF